This T cell receptor (beta chain) was profiled in a study of T-cell memory formation after mild COVID-19. Findings and limits, study-wide: Clones contracting day 15 to 85 were balanced CD4/CD8; later expanders leaned CD4+. Mainly in CM and EM were contracting CD4+ clones; CD8+ were in EMRA.

The CDR3 is 13 residues long. V was trimmed by 7 bases and J by 6 bases, leaving 14 bases between them. This clonotype was detected many times. Its target is not known. Employing constant-segment primers, 5'RACE generated TCR alpha and TCR beta cDNA libraries bearing sample barcodes and UMIs. TCRdb called the 5' RACE reads again in MiXCR, with one record for every CDR3 protein. The data hold roughly 410,000 distinct CDR3 sequences, with 20% to 25% observed a single time. The receptor was isolated from an adult woman who had mild COVID-19 (a few samples of this study predate the infection). Cell type and time point are not known. The chain joins TRBV12-3 or TRBV12-4 to TRBJ2-3; maybe TRBD2 (6 bases). Sample: PBMCs or a T cell subset sorted from them (not recorded which). The CDR3 here is CASIGLPRDTQYF. For the CDR3, the DNA is TGTGCCAGCATAGGACTACCCCGCGATACGCAGTATTTT.